This TCR beta chain derives from a study of technical replicates of blood from four donors. Libraries were prepared by immunoSEQ multiplex PCR; TCRdb keeps only in-frame clonotypes and omits some of them. Of fewer than 100,000 clones in the sample, 75% to 90% were seen once. V lost 5 bases to trimming and J lost 1 base; unmatched junction nucleotides: 5. CDR3 size: 15 residues. CDR1 is SGHRS and CDR2 is YFSETQ in the germline V gene. V is TRBV5-1 and J is TRBJ2-2; 7 bases map to TRBD1. The TCR was taken from a human donor in good health. Material for sequencing was T cells isolated from PBMCs. The CDR3: CASRPGTENTGELFF. CDR3 DNA: TGCGCCAGCAGACCCGGGACAGAGAACACCGGGGAGCTGTTTTTT. The whole variable domain, filled in from reference TRBV5-1 and TRBJ2-2, reads KAGVTQTPRYLIKTRGQQVTLSCSPISGHRSVSWYQQTPGQGLQFLFEYFSETQRNKGNFPGRFSGRQFSNSRSEMNVSTLELGDSALYLCASRPGTENTGELFFGEGSRLTVL.